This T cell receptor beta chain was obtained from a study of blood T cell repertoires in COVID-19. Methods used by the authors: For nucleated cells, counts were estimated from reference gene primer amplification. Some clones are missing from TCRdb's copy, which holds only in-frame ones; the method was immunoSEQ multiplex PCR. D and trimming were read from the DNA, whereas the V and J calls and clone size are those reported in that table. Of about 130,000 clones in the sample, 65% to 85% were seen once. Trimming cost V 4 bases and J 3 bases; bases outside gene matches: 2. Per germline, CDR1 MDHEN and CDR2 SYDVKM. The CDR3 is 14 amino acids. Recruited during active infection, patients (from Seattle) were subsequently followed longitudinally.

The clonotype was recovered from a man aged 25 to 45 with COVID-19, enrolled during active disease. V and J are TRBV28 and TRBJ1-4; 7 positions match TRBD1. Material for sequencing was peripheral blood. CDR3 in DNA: TGTGCCAGCAGTTCGGGACAGTCTAATGAAAAACTGTTTTTT. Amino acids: CASSSGQSNEKLFF.